The 9 T cell receptor beta chains below come from one sample, sequenced in a study of blood T cell repertoires in COVID-19 (dated by TCRdb to 2020 to 2021). Libraries were constructed by the immunoSEQ multiplex PCR assay. Imported from immuneACCESS, the table was reduced by TCRdb to in-frame sequences with V and J called. These copies leave out some clones; in studies compared against another copy, an unresolved V gene accounts for under half, and the cause of the remainder is not known. The sample includes about 350,000 clones, with about 92% observed a single time. The ten top clones hold 3% to 4.5% of the sample. The sample taken for sequencing was peripheral blood. Receptors originate from an older woman with COVID-19, enrolled during active disease.

The chain links TRBV6-5 to TRBJ1-1; tentative D call: TRBD1 (6 bases). This CDR3 has 12 amino acids. Germline loops: CDR1 MNHEY, CDR2 SVGAGI. Trimming removed 5 bases from V and 11 bases from J, with 15 bases in between. CDR3 sequence (DNA): TGTGCCAGCAGTCCTAGACTTACAGGGGCTTTCTTT. This translates into CASSPRLTGAFF.

The DNA of the CDR3 is TGTGCCAGCAGTTTAACCCTGAGGACTGAAGCTTTCTTT. As protein: CASSLTLRTEAFF. The chain recombines TRBV12-3 or TRBV12-4 with TRBJ1-1; D ambiguous. V was clipped by 2 bases and J by 5 bases, with 9 bases between them. The CDR3 totals 13 residues.

In DNA, the CDR3 is TGTGCCAGCAGTTACTCCGCTAAGCCCCAGCATTTT. This translates into CASSYSAKPQHF. The V call is TRBV6-2 or TRBV6-3, the J call TRBJ1-5, with D unclear. There are 12 residues in the CDR3. Trimming stripped 0 bases from V and 8 bases from J, with 5 bases between. Germline loops: CDR1 MNHEY, CDR2 SVGEGT.

The V and J genes are TRBV7-9 and TRBJ2-5; maybe TRBD1 (6 bases). CDR1 and CDR2 from the germline V gene are SEHNR and FQNEAQ (reference sequence). The CDR3 covers 12 residues. The ends were cut back, 5 bases at V and 3 bases at J, with 7 bases in the middle. The CDR3 sequence: CASSNREETQYF. The CDR3 DNA reads TGTGCCAGCAGCAACAGGGAAGAGACCCAGTACTTC.

This clone showed up just once. The J gene is TRBJ2-7, the V gene TRBV7-6, with D possibly matching TRBD2 (7 bases). The CDR3 is made up of 14 amino acids. Germline V gives CDR1 SGHVS, CDR2 FNYEAQ. V gave up 3 bases and J gave up 0 bases, with 9 bases separating them. For the CDR3, the DNA is TGTGCCAGCAGCTTGAGGGGGGGCTCCTACGAGCAGTACTTC. The encoded protein is CASSLRGGSYEQYF.

V and J are TRBV6-5 and TRBJ1-3; D is uncertain. Trimming pared 8 bases from V and 0 bases from J, leaving 8 bases between. The CDR3 totals 13 residues. The germline V gene has CDR1 MNHEY and CDR2 SVGAGI. The CDR3 loop is CASRSNSGNTIYF. The CDR3 DNA reads as TGTGCCAGCCGGTCTAACTCTGGAAACACCATATATTTT.

The table lists this clone with many counts. The V gene is TRBV6-1, the J gene TRBJ1-2; 11 bases fit TRBD1. Per germline, CDR1 MNHNS and CDR2 SASEGT. The CDR3 has 16 residues. Trimming took 2 bases from V and 4 from J; bases not matched to a gene: 6. This CDR3 is CASSEWGGTGGYGYTF. Written as DNA, the CDR3 is TGTGCCAGCAGTGAATGGGGTGGGACAGGGGGCTATGGCTACACCTTC.

The J gene is TRBJ2-7, the V gene TRBV3-1 (or the pseudogene TRBV3-2), with TRBD1 matching over 11 bases. J gave up 0 bases and V 3 bases, and 13 bases lay outside the gene matches. The CDR3 extends over 19 amino acids. The V gene's germline CDR1 is LGHDT and CDR2 YNNKEL (reference sequence). The CDR3 region has the DNA TGTGCCAGCAGCCAGGCCGGGACAGGGGGACCCGTGAGCTCCTACGAGCAGTACTTC. It translates to CASSQAGTGGPVSSYEQYF.

The CDR3 DNA sequence: TGTGCCAGCAGTGAATTCCAGGGTTTTAGCAATCAGCCCCAGCATTTT. It specifies CASSEFQGFSNQPQHF. The chain combines TRBV6-1 with TRBJ1-5; D might be TRBD1 (5 bases). The germline gives CDR1 MNHNS, CDR2 SASEGT. This CDR3 is 16 amino acids long. The V gene lost 2 bases and the J gene lost 0 bases, with 11 bases spanning the gap.